The present T cell receptor (beta chain) was sequenced within a study of lymphopenia after photon versus proton radiotherapy. Study-level results: Post-nadir TCR diversity decline inversely tracked overall survival among those who died. Survival link was tested only in deceased patients; proton benefit remains a possibility. After lymphocyte nadir, photon-treated repertoires showed oligoclonal expansion, especially CD8+ Temra.

As to this clone: Its antigen is not identified.

The table came from immunoSEQ multiplex PCR; TCRdb's copy has only in-frame clones and leaves some out. The sample contains 60,000 or so clones, 75% to 90% of which appear only once. This CDR3 is built from 15 residues. V lost 0 bases and J 0 bases, leaving 7 bases between the germline ends. CDR1 is SGHNT and CDR2 is YYREEE in the germline V gene (reference sequence). This chain uses TRBV5-4 with TRBJ1-3; D gene ambiguous. This sample comprised peripheral blood, obtained from a patient treated with photon-based radiotherapy. This sequence originates from a middle-aged man with gastric cancer. As DNA, the CDR3 is TGTGCCAGCAGCTTGGGCAGAAGCTCTGGAAACACCATATATTTT. This encodes CASSLGRSSGNTIYF.